This entry lists 5 T cell receptor beta chains sequenced from one sample in a study of blood T cells in healthy people across ages. Using a J-beta primer mix together with a sample-barcoded 5' primer, a second PCR was run for roughly 6 to 12 cycles. TCRdb redid the calling of the 5' RACE reads with MiXCR, one entry per CDR3 protein. The sample has about 1.1 million distinct CDR3 sequences, 35% to 40% seen once. The sequenced sample consisted of blood. The source of these receptors is a man younger than 35 in good health.

The chain has TRBV7-2 and TRBJ1-1, with D perhaps TRBD1 (6 bases). Trimming removed 1 base from V and 8 bases from J, with 11 bases in between. Germline-derived CDR1 and CDR2 are SGHTA and FQGNSA. The CDR3 runs 13 residues. CDR3 residues: CASSLVGGREAFF. Written as DNA, the CDR3 is TGTGCCAGCAGCTTAGTGGGGGGCAGGGAAGCTTTCTTT.

The rearrangement uses TRBV29-1 and TRBJ1-1, with D tentatively TRBD1 (6 bases). The CDR3 is 13 residues long. Germline V gene lookup returns CDR1 SQVTM and CDR2 ANQGSEA. Between the trimmed V and J ends, which lost 6 bases and 0 bases, there was a span of 11 bases. The CDR3 protein is CSVKGQVNTEAFF. Written as DNA, the CDR3 is TGCAGCGTCAAGGGACAAGTGAACACTGAAGCTTTCTTT. The whole variable domain, filled in from reference TRBV29-1 and TRBJ1-1, reads SAVISQKPSRDICQRGTSLTIQCQVDSQVTMMFWYRQQPGQSLTLIATANQGSEATYESGFVIDKFPISRPNLTFSTLTVSNMSPEDSSIYLCSVKGQVNTEAFFGQGTRLTVV.

In regard to this clonotype: One end of the junction is discordant with germline, which a read error may explain. This chain joins TRBV6-5 and TRBJ2-7, with 7 bases identical to TRBD1. The better agreement between TRBJ2-5 and the DNA end casts doubt on the J call. This CDR3 region has 14 residues. Germline V gene data show CDR1 as MNHEY and CDR2 as SVGAGI. This chain's CDR3 is CAGSPWTGPETQYF. CDR3 nucleotides: TGTGCCGGCAGTCCCTGGACAGGTCCAGAGACCCAGTACTTC.

V and J are TRBV9 and TRBJ1-5; D may be TRBD1 (6 bases). The V and J ends lost 0 bases and 3 bases respectively, with 10 bases between them. CDR3 size: 15 residues. Germline-derived CDR1 and CDR2 are SGDLS and YYNGEE. CDR3 amino acids: CASSVGGGTNQPQHF. CDR3 coding DNA: TGTGCCAGCAGCGTAGGAGGGGGTACCAATCAGCCCCAGCATTTT.

This clonotype was picked up a small number of times. The chain has TRBV3-1 and TRBJ2-7, with D hard to call. The J call may be faulty, since TRBJ2-5 better matches the DNA end. The CDR3 loop spans 15 amino acids. Per the germline V gene, CDR1 is LGHDT and CDR2 is YNNKEL (reference sequence). CDR3 DNA: TGTGCCAGCAGCCAGGGTGACGGCAGGCAAGAGACCCAGTACTTC. Residues: CASSQGDGRQETQYF.